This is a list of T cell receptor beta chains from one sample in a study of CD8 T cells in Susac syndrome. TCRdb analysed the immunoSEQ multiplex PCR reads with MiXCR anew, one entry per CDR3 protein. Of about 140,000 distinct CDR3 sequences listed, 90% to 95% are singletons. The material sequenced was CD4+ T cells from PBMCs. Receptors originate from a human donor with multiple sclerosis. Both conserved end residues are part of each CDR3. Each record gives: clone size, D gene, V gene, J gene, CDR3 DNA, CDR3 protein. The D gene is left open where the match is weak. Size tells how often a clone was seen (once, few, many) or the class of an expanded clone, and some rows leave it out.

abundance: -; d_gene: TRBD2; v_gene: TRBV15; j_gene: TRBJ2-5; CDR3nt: TGTGCCACCAGCAGCCGACCGGGACTAGCGGGCCGAAAAGAGACCCAGTACTTC; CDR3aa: CATSSRPGLAGRKETQYF
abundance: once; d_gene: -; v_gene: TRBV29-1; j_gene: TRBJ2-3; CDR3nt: TGCAGCGTTGGCGGGGATACAGATACGCAGTATTTT; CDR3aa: CSVGGDTDTQYF
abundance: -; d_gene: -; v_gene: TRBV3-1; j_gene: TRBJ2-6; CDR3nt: TGTGCCAGCAGAATCACCTCTGGGGCCAACGTCCTGACTTTC; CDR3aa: CASRITSGANVLTF
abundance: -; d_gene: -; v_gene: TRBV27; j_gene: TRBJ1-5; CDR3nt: TGTGCCAGCAGTTTCAGGGGCGAGCAGCCCCAGCATTTT; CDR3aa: CASSFRGEQPQHF
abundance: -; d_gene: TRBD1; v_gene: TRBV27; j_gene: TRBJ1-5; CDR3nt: TGTGCCAGCAGTTTCGGGACAGGAGTCAATCAGCCCCAGCATTTT; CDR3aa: CASSFGTGVNQPQHF
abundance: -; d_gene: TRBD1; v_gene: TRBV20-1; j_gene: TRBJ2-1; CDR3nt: TGCAGTGCTAGACACAGGGGGAATGAGCAGTTCTTC; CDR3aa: CSARHRGNEQFF
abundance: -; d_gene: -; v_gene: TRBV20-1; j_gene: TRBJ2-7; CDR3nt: TGCAGTGATGGCACCTTTCCCTACGAGCAGTACTTC; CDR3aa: CSDGTFPYEQYF
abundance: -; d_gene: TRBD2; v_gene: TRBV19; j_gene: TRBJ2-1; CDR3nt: TGTGCCAGTAGCCCCCGACCGGGGGGTAGTCTCAATGAGCAGTTCTTC; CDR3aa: CASSPRPGGSLNEQFF
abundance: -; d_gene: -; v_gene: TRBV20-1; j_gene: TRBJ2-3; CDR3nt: TGCAGTGCCGCCGCGGTAGCGGGCACAGATACGCAGTATTTT; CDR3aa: CSAAAVAGTDTQYF
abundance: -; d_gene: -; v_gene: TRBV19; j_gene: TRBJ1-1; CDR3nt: TGTGCCAGTAGTATAAGGGGCTCGGGCACTGAAGCTTTCTTT; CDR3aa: CASSIRGSGTEAFF
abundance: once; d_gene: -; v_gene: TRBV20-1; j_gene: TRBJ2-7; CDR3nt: TGCAGTGCGGAAAAGAAGACCGGCCCCCTCCACGAGCAGTACTTC; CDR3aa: CSAEKKTGPLHEQYF
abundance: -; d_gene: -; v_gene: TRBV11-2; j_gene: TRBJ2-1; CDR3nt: TGTGCCAGCAGCCTAGGGGCTGTGAACAATGAGCAGTTCTTC; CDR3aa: CASSLGAVNNEQFF
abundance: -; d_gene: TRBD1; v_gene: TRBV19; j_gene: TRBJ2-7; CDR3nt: TGTGCCAGTAGTCAGGACAGGTCCTACGAGCAGTACTTC; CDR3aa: CASSQDRSYEQYF
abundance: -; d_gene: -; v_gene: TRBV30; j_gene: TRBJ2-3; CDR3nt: TGTGCCTGGAGTGTACGGAACAAGTTCGAAGATACGCAGTATTTT; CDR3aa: CAWSVRNKFEDTQYF
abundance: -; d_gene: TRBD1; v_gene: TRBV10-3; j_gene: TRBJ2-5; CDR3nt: TGTGCCATCAGGGGCGACAGGGCGACGGTGGGAGAGACCCAGTACTTC; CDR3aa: CAIRGDRATVGETQYF
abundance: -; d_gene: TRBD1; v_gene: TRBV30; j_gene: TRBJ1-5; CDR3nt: TGTGCCTGGAGTTTCAGGGACAGGGACAATCAGCCCCAGCATTTT; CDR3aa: CAWSFRDRDNQPQHF
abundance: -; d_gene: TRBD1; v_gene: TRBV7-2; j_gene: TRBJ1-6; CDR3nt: TGTGCCAGCAGGAACGACAGGGGGCGAAGTTCACCCCTCCACTTT; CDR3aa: CASRNDRGRSSPLHF
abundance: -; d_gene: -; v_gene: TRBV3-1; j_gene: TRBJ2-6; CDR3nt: TGTGCCAGCAGCCAAGATCTGGCCGCTGGGGCCAACGTCCTGACTTTC; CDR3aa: CASSQDLAAGANVLTF
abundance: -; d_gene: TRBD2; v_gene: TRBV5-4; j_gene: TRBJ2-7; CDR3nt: TGTGCCAGCAGCTTGGATCCTAGCGGGGTAGTCTACGAGCAGTACTTC; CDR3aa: CASSLDPSGVVYEQYF
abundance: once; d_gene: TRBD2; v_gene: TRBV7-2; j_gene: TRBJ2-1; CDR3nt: TGTGCCAGCACCACTAGCGGCGGGAGGACCTACAATGAGCAGTTCTTC; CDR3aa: CASTTSGGRTYNEQFF
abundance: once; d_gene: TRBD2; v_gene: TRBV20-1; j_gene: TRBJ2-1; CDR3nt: TGCAGTGCCCTAACTAGCGGGAGGGTCAATGAGCAGTTCTTC; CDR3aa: CSALTSGRVNEQFF
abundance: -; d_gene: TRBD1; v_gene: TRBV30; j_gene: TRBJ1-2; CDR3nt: TGTGCCTGGCACCGGGACAGGTATGATGGCTACACCTTC; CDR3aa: CAWHRDRYDGYTF
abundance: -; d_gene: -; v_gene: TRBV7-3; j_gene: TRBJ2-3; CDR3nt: TGTGCCAGCAGTTTAGGCGGAGGCGTGAGGCCAGATACGCAGTATTTT; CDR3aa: CASSLGGGVRPDTQYF
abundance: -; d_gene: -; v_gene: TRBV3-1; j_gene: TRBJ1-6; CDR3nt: TGTGCCAGCAGCCACATCAATTCACCCCTCCACTTT; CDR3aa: CASSHINSPLHF
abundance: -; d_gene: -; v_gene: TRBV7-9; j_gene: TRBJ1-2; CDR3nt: TGTGCCAGCAGCTCCTCGAGGGTGGATGGCTACACCTTC; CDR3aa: CASSSSRVDGYTF
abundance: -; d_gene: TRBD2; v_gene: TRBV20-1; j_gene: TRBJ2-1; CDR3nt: TGCAGTGCTAGAGTTCCTAGCGGGCCATACAATGAGCAGTTCTTC; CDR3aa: CSARVPSGPYNEQFF
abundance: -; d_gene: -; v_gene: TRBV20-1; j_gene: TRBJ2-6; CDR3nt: TGCAGTGCTAGGCCCAATTCTGGGGCCAACGTCCTGACTTTC; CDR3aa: CSARPNSGANVLTF
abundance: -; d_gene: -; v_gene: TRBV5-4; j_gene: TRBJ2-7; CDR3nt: TGTGCCAGCAGTGGAGGGACAGCAAGCTCCTACGAGCAGTACTTC; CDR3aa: CASSGGTASSYEQYF
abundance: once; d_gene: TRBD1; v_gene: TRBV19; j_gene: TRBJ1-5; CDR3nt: TGTGCCAGTAGCACAGGGGAATTTAGCAATCAGCCCCAGCATTTT; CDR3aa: CASSTGEFSNQPQHF
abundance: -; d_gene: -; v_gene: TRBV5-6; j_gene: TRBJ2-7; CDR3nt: TGTGCCAGCAGCTTGGGGGCCTACGAGCAGTACTTC; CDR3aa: CASSLGAYEQYF
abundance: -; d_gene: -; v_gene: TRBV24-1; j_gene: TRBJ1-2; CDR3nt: TGTGCCACCAGTGATTTGGCAGGGAGCTATGGCTACACCTTC; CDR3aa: CATSDLAGSYGYTF
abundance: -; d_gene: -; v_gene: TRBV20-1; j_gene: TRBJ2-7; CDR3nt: TGCAGTGCTAGAGCTCCGGACTACGAGCAGTACTTC; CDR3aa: CSARAPDYEQYF
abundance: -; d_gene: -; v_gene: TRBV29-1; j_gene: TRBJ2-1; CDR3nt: TGCAGCGTTGAGGCCCGGACGGCGAGCTCCTACAATGAGCAGTTCTTC; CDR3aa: CSVEARTASSYNEQFF
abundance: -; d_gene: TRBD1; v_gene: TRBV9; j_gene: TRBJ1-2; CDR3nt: TGTGCCAGTTCAACCGGGACAGTCTATGGCTACACCTTC; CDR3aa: CASSTGTVYGYTF
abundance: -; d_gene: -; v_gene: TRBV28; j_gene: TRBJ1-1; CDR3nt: TGTGCCAGCAGCGGACTTAACCGGGGTACTGAAGCTTTCTTT; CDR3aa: CASSGLNRGTEAFF
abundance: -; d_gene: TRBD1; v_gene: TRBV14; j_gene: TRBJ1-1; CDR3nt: TGTGCCAGCAGCCAAATGAGACAGGGGGCGCAGGGAGCTTTCTTT; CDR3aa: CASSQMRQGAQGAFF
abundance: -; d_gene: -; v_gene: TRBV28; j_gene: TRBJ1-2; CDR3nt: TGTGCCAGTGCCCCGGTCGACGGGCGGACGGGCTACACCTTC; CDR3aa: CASAPVDGRTGYTF
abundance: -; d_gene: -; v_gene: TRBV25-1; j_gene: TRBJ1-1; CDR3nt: TGTGCCAGCAAAGGGGGGGTCACTGAAGCTTTCTTT; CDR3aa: CASKGGVTEAFF
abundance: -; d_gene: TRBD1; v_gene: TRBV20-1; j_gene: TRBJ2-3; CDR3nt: TGCAGTGGACAGGGCGGCACAGATACGCAGTATTTT; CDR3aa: CSGQGGTDTQYF
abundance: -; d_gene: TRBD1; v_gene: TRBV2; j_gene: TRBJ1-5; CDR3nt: TGTGCCAGCAGTATTTGGACAGGGGGCAATCAGCCCCAGCATTTT; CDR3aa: CASSIWTGGNQPQHF
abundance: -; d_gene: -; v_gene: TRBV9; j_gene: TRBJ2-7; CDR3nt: TGTGCCAGCAGCGTACTCCAGGGCCCGGGGGAGCAGTACTTC; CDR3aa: CASSVLQGPGEQYF
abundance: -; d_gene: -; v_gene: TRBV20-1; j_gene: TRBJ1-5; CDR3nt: TGCAGTGCTAGATACCTCGGGGACAGCAATCAGCCCCAGCATTTT; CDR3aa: CSARYLGDSNQPQHF
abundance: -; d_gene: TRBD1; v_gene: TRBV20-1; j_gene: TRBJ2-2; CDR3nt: TGCAGTGCTAAGGGACAGTCTACGACCGGGGAGCTGTTTTTT; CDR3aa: CSAKGQSTTGELFF
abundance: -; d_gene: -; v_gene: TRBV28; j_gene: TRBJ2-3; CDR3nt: TGTGCCAGCACCTCGCAGTTCGCGGGCAGGGTTTCAGATACGCAGTATTTT; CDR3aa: CASTSQFAGRVSDTQYF
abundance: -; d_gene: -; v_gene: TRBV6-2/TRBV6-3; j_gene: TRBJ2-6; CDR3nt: TGTGCCAGTGATGGTTCTGGGGCCAACGTCCTGACTTTC; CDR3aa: CASDGSGANVLTF
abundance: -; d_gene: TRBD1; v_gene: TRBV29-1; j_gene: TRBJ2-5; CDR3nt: TGCAGCGTCAGGAATTACAGGGGGCGTTTGGAGACCCAGTACTTC; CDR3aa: CSVRNYRGRLETQYF
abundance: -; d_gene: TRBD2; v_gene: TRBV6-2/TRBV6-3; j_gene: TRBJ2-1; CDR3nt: TGTGCCAGCAGCCGGACTAGCGGGGGAGCAGGTGAGCAGTTCTTC; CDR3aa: CASSRTSGGAGEQFF
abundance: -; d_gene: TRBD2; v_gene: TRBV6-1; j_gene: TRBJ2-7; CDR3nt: TGTGCCAGCAATCCTGCCGGCATTGGCGGGAGACGGAACGAGCAGTACTTC; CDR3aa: CASNPAGIGGRRNEQYF
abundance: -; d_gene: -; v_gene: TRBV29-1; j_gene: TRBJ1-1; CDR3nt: TGCAGCGTTGTCAGGGCTGAAGCTTTCTTT; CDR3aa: CSVVRAEAFF
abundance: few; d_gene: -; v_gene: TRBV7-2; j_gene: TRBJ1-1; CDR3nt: TGTGCCAGCAGCCGCACCGAGGGCCGCACTGAAGCTTTCTTT; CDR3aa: CASSRTEGRTEAFF
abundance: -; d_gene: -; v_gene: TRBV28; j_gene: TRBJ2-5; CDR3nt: TGTGCCAGCAGTTTGGGCCCCCCCCGGGAGTCACAGTACTTC; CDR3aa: CASSLGPPRESQYF
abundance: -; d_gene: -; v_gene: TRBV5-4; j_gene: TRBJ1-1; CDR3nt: TGTGCCAGCAGCTCTCCCCTCAGGGGCGGAACTGAAGCTTTCTTT; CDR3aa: CASSSPLRGGTEAFF